The present entry profiles one TCR beta chain with its context. What it recognizes is unknown. This sample is drawn from a study of cytomegalovirus exposure and HLA in healthy donors. Deletions cut 2 bases from V and 2 bases from J, with 12 bases between. The CDR3 is 16 residues long. The germline V gene encodes CDR1 SGHNT and CDR2 YENEEA. Sequenced by immunoSEQ multiplex PCR; TCRdb stores in-frame clones only, minus some. The data show roughly 180,000 clones, with roughly 86% seen just once and around 7.2% held by the top ten. Study results and limitations: Reports showed the classifier diagnosing cytomegalovirus status with high specificity and sensitivity.

Sequenced material: PBMCs. The TCR comes from a man under 40 in good health and CMV-seropositive. V gene TRBV11-3 combines with J gene TRBJ2-2; the D is unclear. The CDR3: CASSLLFQLNTGELFF. CDR3 bases: TGTGCCAGCAGCTTACTTTTCCAGCTAAACACCGGGGAGCTGTTTTTT.